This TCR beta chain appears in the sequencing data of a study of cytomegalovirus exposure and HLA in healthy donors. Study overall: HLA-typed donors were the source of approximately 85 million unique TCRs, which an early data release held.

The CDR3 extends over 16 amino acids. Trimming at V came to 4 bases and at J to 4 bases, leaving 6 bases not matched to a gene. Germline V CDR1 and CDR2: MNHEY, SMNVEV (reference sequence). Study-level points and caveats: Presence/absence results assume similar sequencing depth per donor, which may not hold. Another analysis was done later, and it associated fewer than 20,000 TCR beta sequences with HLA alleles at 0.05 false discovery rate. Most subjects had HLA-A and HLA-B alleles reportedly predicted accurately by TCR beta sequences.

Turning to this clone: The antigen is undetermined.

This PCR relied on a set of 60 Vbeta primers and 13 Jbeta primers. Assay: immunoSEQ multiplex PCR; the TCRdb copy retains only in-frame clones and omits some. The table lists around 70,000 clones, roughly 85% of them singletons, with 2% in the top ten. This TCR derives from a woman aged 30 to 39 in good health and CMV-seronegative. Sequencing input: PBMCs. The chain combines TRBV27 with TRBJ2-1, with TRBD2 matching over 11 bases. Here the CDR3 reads CASSSGTSGRYNEQFF. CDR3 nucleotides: TGTGCCAGCAGTTCAGGGACTAGCGGACGATACAATGAGCAGTTCTTC.